This is a list of T cell receptor beta chains from one sample in a study of Graves' ophthalmopathy and Graves' hyperthyroidism. Each CDR3 protein is one row after TCRdb ran MiXCR on the multiplex PCR reads. The sample holds 650,000 to 900,000 distinct CDR3 sequences, roughly 40% seen once. The specimen sequenced was peripheral blood. The receptors come from an adult man with Graves' ophthalmopathy. Both conserved end residues are part of each CDR3. A D gene is named only where the DNA matches it firmly. Size values are once, few and many counts, or a class for expanded clones, and some rows have none.

d_call: NA; v_call: TRBV10-3; j_call: TRBJ1-5; clone_size: few; cdr3_nt: TGTGCCAGCAGCCAAACTGAGGGAGGCCCCCAGCATTTT; cdr3_aa: CASSQTEGGPQHF
d_call: NA; v_call: TRBV10-1; j_call: TRBJ1-6; clone_size: few; cdr3_nt: TGCGCCAGCAGTACTGTTTATGACTCCTATAATTCACCCCTCCACTTT; cdr3_aa: CASSTVYDSYNSPLHF
d_call: NA; v_call: TRBV7-2; j_call: TRBJ2-6; clone_size: many; cdr3_nt: TGTGCCAGCAGCACCCTTGGGAACTCTGGGGCCAACGTCCTGACTTTC; cdr3_aa: CASSTLGNSGANVLTF
d_call: TRBD1; v_call: TRBV10-3; j_call: TRBJ1-5; clone_size: many; cdr3_nt: TGTGCCATCAGTGAGTATGGGACAGTCGGCGGGCCCCAGCATTTT; cdr3_aa: CAISEYGTVGGPQHF
d_call: TRBD2; v_call: TRBV10-3; j_call: TRBJ2-3; clone_size: NA; cdr3_nt: TGTGCCATCAGAAGGACTAGCGGGGGTCCGGAAGATACGCAGTATTTT; cdr3_aa: CAIRRTSGGPEDTQYF
d_call: NA; v_call: TRBV15; j_call: TRBJ2-5; clone_size: many; cdr3_nt: TGTGCCACCCGGCCCAACGACGGACAAGAGACCCAGTACTTC; cdr3_aa: CATRPNDGQETQYF
d_call: NA; v_call: TRBV20-1; j_call: TRBJ1-5; clone_size: many; cdr3_nt: TGCAGTGCTCGACAGGATAGCAATCAGCCCCAGCATTTT; cdr3_aa: CSARQDSNQPQHF
d_call: NA; v_call: TRBV25-1; j_call: TRBJ1-2; clone_size: NA; cdr3_nt: TGTGCCAGCCAGAGACAGCCAATAGATGGCTACACCTTC; cdr3_aa: CASQRQPIDGYTF
d_call: TRBD1; v_call: TRBV7-9; j_call: TRBJ1-1; clone_size: many; cdr3_nt: TGTGCCAGCAGCCCGAACATCGCCAGGGGGAAAGAAGCTTTCTTT; cdr3_aa: CASSPNIARGKEAFF
d_call: NA; v_call: TRBV15; j_call: TRBJ2-7; clone_size: many; cdr3_nt: TGTGCCACCAGCCCTAGGGCTATTGGGGACGAGCAGTACTTC; cdr3_aa: CATSPRAIGDEQYF
d_call: TRBD1; v_call: TRBV24-1; j_call: TRBJ2-3; clone_size: NA; cdr3_nt: TGTGCCACCATGGGACAGGGAGGAGATACGCAGTATTTT; cdr3_aa: CATMGQGGDTQYF
d_call: NA; v_call: TRBV10-3; j_call: TRBJ1-2; clone_size: NA; cdr3_nt: TGTGCCAGCACCACCGGGGGGGGACAACCAAACTATGGCTACACCTTC; cdr3_aa: CASTTGGGQPNYGYTF
d_call: NA; v_call: TRBV11-1; j_call: TRBJ1-1; clone_size: NA; cdr3_nt: TGTGCCGGCAGCTCCAATGACAGGCTCGTAAACACTGAAGCTTTCTTT; cdr3_aa: CAGSSNDRLVNTEAFF
d_call: TRBD2; v_call: TRBV20-1; j_call: TRBJ2-7; clone_size: NA; cdr3_nt: TGCAGTGCTAGGGTATCGCGGACTAGCGGGCTGAAGGCGCAGTACTTC; cdr3_aa: CSARVSRTSGLKAQYF
d_call: TRBD2; v_call: TRBV7-3; j_call: TRBJ2-2; clone_size: few; cdr3_nt: TGTGCCAGCAGCCGAGGGACTAGCCCCGGGGAGCTGTTTTTT; cdr3_aa: CASSRGTSPGELFF
d_call: NA; v_call: TRBV7-3; j_call: TRBJ2-7; clone_size: NA; cdr3_nt: TGTGCCAGCAGTTTTTTGTACTACGAGCAGTACTTC; cdr3_aa: CASSFLYYEQYF
d_call: TRBD2; v_call: TRBV25-1; j_call: TRBJ2-2; clone_size: few; cdr3_nt: TGTGCCAGCAGCCGTATAGCGGGAGTAGCGAACACCGGGGAGCTGTTTTTT; cdr3_aa: CASSRIAGVANTGELFF
d_call: TRBD1; v_call: TRBV20-1; j_call: TRBJ1-2; clone_size: NA; cdr3_nt: TGCAGTGCTCCAAGACAGGGCGTCTATGGCCACACCTTC; cdr3_aa: CSAPRQGVYGHTF
d_call: NA; v_call: TRBV25-1; j_call: TRBJ2-2; clone_size: once; cdr3_nt: TGTGCCAGCACCAACCGGCCACCGGGACTCCCAAGAGTGAACACCGGGGAGCTGTTTTTT; cdr3_aa: CASTNRPPGLPRVNTGELFF
d_call: TRBD1; v_call: TRBV10-3; j_call: TRBJ2-7; clone_size: once; cdr3_nt: TGTGCCACCCAAAGACAGGGCGTTTCGGCCTACGAGCAGTACTTC; cdr3_aa: CATQRQGVSAYEQYF
d_call: NA; v_call: TRBV25-1; j_call: TRBJ2-2; clone_size: many; cdr3_nt: TGTGCCAGCAGTGTTGGACGAGTCGCGAACACCGGGGAGCTGTTTTTT; cdr3_aa: CASSVGRVANTGELFF
d_call: TRBD1; v_call: TRBV5-1; j_call: TRBJ1-6; clone_size: few; cdr3_nt: TGCGCCAGCAGCTTGGGGACCGGACAGGGGTATAATTCACCCCTCCACTTT; cdr3_aa: CASSLGTGQGYNSPLHF
d_call: NA; v_call: TRBV6-4; j_call: TRBJ2-7; clone_size: many; cdr3_nt: TGTGCCAGCAGTGACGAGGAGTCAGTCTACGAGCAGTACTTC; cdr3_aa: CASSDEESVYEQYF
d_call: NA; v_call: TRBV9; j_call: TRBJ1-1; clone_size: once; cdr3_nt: TGTGCCAGCAGCGTAACCGGGACACAGAACACTGAAGCTCTCTTT; cdr3_aa: CASSVTGTQNTEALF
d_call: NA; v_call: TRBV12-3/TRBV12-4; j_call: TRBJ2-7; clone_size: NA; cdr3_nt: TGTGCCAGCAGTTTGGGGGCTGCTTCCTACGAGCAGTACTTC; cdr3_aa: CASSLGAASYEQYF
d_call: TRBD2; v_call: TRBV12-3/TRBV12-4; j_call: TRBJ2-5; clone_size: few; cdr3_nt: TGTGCCAGCAGTAACAGCCCAGGACTAGGCCAAGAGACCCAGTACTTC; cdr3_aa: CASSNSPGLGQETQYF
d_call: NA; v_call: TRBV11-1; j_call: TRBJ2-7; clone_size: NA; cdr3_nt: TGTGCCAGCAGAAAGGTCTACGAGCAGTACTTC; cdr3_aa: CASRKVYEQYF
d_call: NA; v_call: TRBV15; j_call: TRBJ2-5; clone_size: NA; cdr3_nt: TGTGCCACCAGCAGCAGGGGACCGGGAGAGACCCGGTACTTC; cdr3_aa: CATSSRGPGETRYF
d_call: TRBD2; v_call: TRBV19; j_call: TRBJ2-7; clone_size: NA; cdr3_nt: TGTGCCAGTAGTTTCACTAGCGTCGACGAGCAGTACTTC; cdr3_aa: CASSFTSVDEQYF
d_call: NA; v_call: TRBV9; j_call: TRBJ1-4; clone_size: NA; cdr3_nt: TGTGCCAGCAGCTTCGGAACGAGGGGTACAACTAATGAAAAACTGTTTTTT; cdr3_aa: CASSFGTRGTTNEKLFF
d_call: NA; v_call: TRBV2; j_call: TRBJ1-4; clone_size: many; cdr3_nt: TGTGCCAGCAGTGTTGATAATGAAAAACTGTTTTTT; cdr3_aa: CASSVDNEKLFF
d_call: NA; v_call: TRBV29-1; j_call: TRBJ1-5; clone_size: many; cdr3_nt: TGCAGCGTAGCAAGCTCCCCCAATCAGCCCCAGCATTTT; cdr3_aa: CSVASSPNQPQHF
d_call: NA; v_call: TRBV5-8; j_call: TRBJ1-2; clone_size: NA; cdr3_nt: TGTGCCAGCAGCTTGTGGCCGGGGAACTATGGCTACACCTTC; cdr3_aa: CASSLWPGNYGYTF
d_call: TRBD1; v_call: TRBV29-1; j_call: TRBJ2-7; clone_size: NA; cdr3_nt: TGCAGCTTAATGGGACAGGGTTACGAGCAGTACTTC; cdr3_aa: CSLMGQGYEQYF
d_call: TRBD1; v_call: TRBV29-1; j_call: TRBJ1-1; clone_size: NA; cdr3_nt: TGCAGCGGAAGACAGGGACACACTGAAGCTTTCTTT; cdr3_aa: CSGRQGHTEAFF
d_call: NA; v_call: TRBV15; j_call: TRBJ1-5; clone_size: NA; cdr3_nt: TGTGCCACCAGCAGCTCGGGAGTTAATAGCAATCAGCCCCAGCATTTT; cdr3_aa: CATSSSGVNSNQPQHF
d_call: TRBD1; v_call: TRBV5-5; j_call: TRBJ1-2; clone_size: NA; cdr3_nt: TGTGCCAGCAGCTTTACCGGGACAGGGCCCTATGGCTACACCTTC; cdr3_aa: CASSFTGTGPYGYTF
d_call: NA; v_call: TRBV7-9; j_call: TRBJ2-6; clone_size: many; cdr3_nt: TGTGCCAGCAGCTTGGCAGGCCGCGGCGTCCTGACTTTC; cdr3_aa: CASSLAGRGVLTF
d_call: NA; v_call: TRBV7-8; j_call: TRBJ2-2; clone_size: NA; cdr3_nt: TGTGCCAGCAGCCAAAGGGCGGGGCGACTCACCGGGGAGCTGTTTTTT; cdr3_aa: CASSQRAGRLTGELFF
d_call: TRBD1; v_call: TRBV7-2; j_call: TRBJ2-6; clone_size: NA; cdr3_nt: TGTGCCAGCAGCTCCTCGGACAGGGGATCTGGGGCCAACGTCCTGACTTTC; cdr3_aa: CASSSSDRGSGANVLTF
d_call: NA; v_call: TRBV5-1; j_call: TRBJ1-2; clone_size: NA; cdr3_nt: TGCGCCAGCAGCTTAGGGACTAGCGGCGGGGACACCTACTATGGCTACACCTTC; cdr3_aa: CASSLGTSGGDTYYGYTF
d_call: NA; v_call: TRBV7-9; j_call: TRBJ2-2; clone_size: few; cdr3_nt: TGTGCCAGCAGCTCAGGGAGTTGGGACACCGGGGAGCTGTTTTTT; cdr3_aa: CASSSGSWDTGELFF
d_call: NA; v_call: TRBV2; j_call: TRBJ2-7; clone_size: many; cdr3_nt: TGTGCCAGCAGTGCTTCCGGGAAAGCCTACGAGCAGTACTTC; cdr3_aa: CASSASGKAYEQYF
d_call: NA; v_call: TRBV24-1; j_call: TRBJ1-5; clone_size: few; cdr3_nt: TGTGCCAGCAACAGGAGCAATCAGCCCCAGCATTTT; cdr3_aa: CASNRSNQPQHF